This T cell receptor (beta chain) appears in the sequencing data of a study of PD-1 blockade in classical Hodgkin lymphoma. The overall study: With a 2-week interval, patients received intravenous nivolumab at 3 mg/kg. Whole-study results and caveats: Those patients who began receiving nivolumab less than 1 year after ASCT had lower diversity, and they were excluded. Reported baseline diversity: healthy donors highest, relapsed/refractory patients lowest. Baseline diversity was lower in partial responders and progressors than complete responders.

Every patient was affected by relapse after autologous stem cell transplantation, while exposure to brentuximab vedotin was not uniform. The repertoire was sequenced with immunoSEQ multiplex PCR; TCRdb's copy has only in-frame clones and lacks some. The data show about 22,000 clones, with around 80% seen just once and approximately 18% held by the top ten. A word on this clone: Its target is not known.

The source material was peripheral blood mononuclear cells (PBMCs), sampled before the second cycle of nivolumab. The TCR comes from a human donor with classical Hodgkin lymphoma.

DNA for the CDR3: TGTGCCAGCAGCCGCCCAGCGGGAGTGACAGATACGCAGTATTTT. It specifies CASSRPAGVTDTQYF. The chain uses TRBV14 and TRBJ2-3; TRBD2 matches 8 bases. Germline values: CDR1 SGHDN, CDR2 FVKESK. The V and J ends lost 4 bases and 3 bases, in that order; junction bases with no gene match: 6. The CDR3 length is 15 residues.